The clone carrying this T cell receptor (beta chain) appeared a single time. Trimming stripped 5 bases from V and 1 base from J, with 11 bases between. This CDR3 region has 14 residues. Germline lookup yields CDR1 SGHTA and CDR2 FQGTGA. This sample was taken from a study of blood T cell repertoires in COVID-19. Study-level information: Sources were T cells, B-cell-depleted T cells, or PBMCs; the material itself was cDNA or gDNA.

Per the study methods: Counts of nucleated cells, estimated from reference gene primer amplification, were obtained. TCRdb keeps only in-frame clones here, not all; method: immunoSEQ multiplex PCR. V, J and clone size are those of that table, while D and trimming were read from the DNA. The sample includes under 250,000 clones, approximately 87% of them seen just once. V and J are TRBV7-3 and TRBJ1-1; maybe TRBD1 (6 bases). The sequence derives from a man between 60 and 75 years old with acute or convalescent COVID-19. The source material was peripheral blood. The DNA for the CDR3 is TGTGCCAGCAGCCAATCGGACAGGAACACTGAAGCTTTCTTT. This translates into CASSQSDRNTEAFF.